The 30 T cell receptor beta chains below were found in one sample sequenced in a study of patients and donors after allogeneic stem cell transplantation. TCRdb reprocessed the RT-PCR reads via MiXCR and lists one record per CDR3 protein. The table has about 16,000 distinct CDR3 sequences, under 30% seen once. The sequencing sample was made of blood, either unsorted or a sorted T cell fraction (not recorded which). The receptors were sampled from a human donor who was either an allogeneic HSCT recipient or a stem cell or donor lymphocyte infusion donor (not recorded which). It is not recorded whose cells these are; they may come from a transplant donor.

This clonotype has more than one count but fewer than ten. The chain combines TRBV7-9 with TRBJ1-1, with no clear D. Germline CDR1 is SEHNR and CDR2 is FQNEAQ (reference sequence). V dropped 3 bases and J dropped 5 bases, with 7 bases sitting between them. The length of the CDR3 is 12 residues. The CDR3: CASSFWETEAFF. The CDR3 bases are TGTGCCAGCAGCTTCTGGGAAACTGAAGCTTTCTTT. Variable domain in full (rest from reference TRBV7-9 and TRBJ1-1): DTGVSQNPRHKITKRGQNVTFRCDPISEHNRLYWYRQTLGQGPEFLTYFQNEAQLEKSRLLSDRFSAERPKGSFSTLEIQRTEQGDSAMYLCASSFWETEAFFGQGTRLTVV.

This chain joins TRBV5-1 and TRBJ2-7, with D tentatively TRBD1 (5 bases). Germline V gives CDR1 SGHRS, CDR2 YFSETQ. The CDR3 loop spans 14 amino acids. The germline V and J ends were trimmed by 2 bases and 9 bases, with 18 bases remaining between them. CDR3 nucleotides: TGCGCCAGCAGCTTTGGAACTGCAGGGATGGGGCAGTACTTC. Encoded protein: CASSFGTAGMGQYF.

This clonotype turned up a few times. This chain links TRBV20-1 with TRBJ2-6, with unresolved D. This CDR3 comprises 14 residues. CDR1 is DFQATT and CDR2 is SNEGSKA in the germline V gene (reference sequence). V was cut by 0 bases and J by 0 bases, with 3 bases left in between. As DNA, the CDR3 is TGCAGTGCTAGAGACGGCTCTGGGGCCAACGTCCTGACTTTC. It is translated as CSARDGSGANVLTF.

This clonotype was found a few times. The genes are TRBV28 and TRBJ1-2, with TRBD1 matching 7 bases. The germline V gene has CDR1 MDHEN and CDR2 SYDVKM. J was trimmed by 4 bases and V by 3 bases; bases with no gene match: 11. The CDR3 length is 16 residues. The CDR3 reads CASSLDPGQSLYGYTF. The CDR3 nucleotides are TGTGCCAGCAGTTTGGACCCGGGACAGAGCCTCTATGGCTACACCTTC.

This rearrangement joins TRBV12-3 or TRBV12-4 to TRBJ1-5; TRBD1 agrees at 7 bases. V was pared by 2 bases and J by 6 bases, with 1 base of the junction left unmatched. The CDR3 spans 13 residues. CDR3 amino acids: CASSLQGGQPQHF. Written as DNA, the CDR3 is TGTGCCAGCAGTTTACAGGGGGGTCAGCCCCAGCATTTT.

In regard to this clonotype: Since a much larger clone is just one base distant, this may be a read error. The chain links TRBV3-1 to TRBJ2-7; D is perhaps TRBD1 (5 bases). The CDR3 loop spans 15 amino acids. The V end was cut by 0 bases, the J end by 3 bases, with 12 bases between. CDR1 is LGHDT and CDR2 is YNNKEL in the germline V gene (reference sequence). The CDR3 protein is CASSQDVGVYYEQYF. The DNA of the CDR3 is TGTGCCAGCAGCCAAGACGTAGGGGTATACTACGAGCAGTACTTC.

The chain is built from TRBV29-1 and TRBJ1-4, with 7 bases identical to TRBD1. The V gene end was trimmed by 5 bases and the J gene end by 4 bases; junction bases not matched to a gene: 7. CDR1 is SQVTM, CDR2 ANQGSEA, per germline. The CDR3 is made up of 14 amino acids. The CDR3 is CSVQMTGYNEKLFF. The CDR3 DNA follows: TGCAGCGTTCAAATGACAGGGTATAATGAAAAACTGTTTTTT.

This clonotype was seen a few times. The V call is TRBV7-9, the J call TRBJ1-5; no clear D gene. CDR1 is SEHNR and CDR2 is FQNEAQ in the germline V gene (reference sequence). This CDR3 contains 13 residues. V lost 5 bases to trimming and J lost 9 bases, with 14 bases between them. The CDR3 bases are TGTGCCAGCAGCGCAGACCCCCAGAGGCCCCAGCATTTT. It specifies CASSADPQRPQHF. The variable domain in full, completed from reference TRBV7-9 and TRBJ1-5, reads DTGVSQNPRHKITKRGQNVTFRCDPISEHNRLYWYRQTLGQGPEFLTYFQNEAQLEKSRLLSDRFSAERPKGSFSTLEIQRTEQGDSAMYLCASSADPQRPQHFGDGTRLSIL.

The chain uses TRBV5-5 and TRBJ2-7; D is ambiguous. Trimming removed 4 bases from V and 0 bases from J, with 14 bases in between. This CDR3 contains 15 residues. Germline CDR1 SGHKS, CDR2 YYEKEE (reference sequence). The CDR3 loop reads CASSPITRSSYEQYF. The CDR3 DNA reads TGTGCCAGCAGCCCTATCACGAGGAGCTCCTACGAGCAGTACTTC.

This chain joins TRBV4-1 and TRBJ1-5, with D possibly matching TRBD1 (6 bases). Trimming removed 1 base from V and 8 bases from J, with 18 bases in between. CDR1 and CDR2 from the germline V gene are MGHRA and YSYEKL. This CDR3 comprises 16 residues. The CDR3 DNA follows: TGCGCCAGCAGCCAAGTCGGCAGGGGTTCTAAGGAGCCCCAGCATTTT. Amino acids: CASSQVGRGSKEPQHF.

The CDR3 DNA reads TGCGCCAGCAGCTCCCGGACAGGGGGCACAGATACGCAGTATTTT. Amino acid sequence: CASSSRTGGTDTQYF. The chain links TRBV4-1 to TRBJ2-3; 9 bases match TRBD1. J lost 1 base, V lost 5 bases, and 4 bases had no gene match. The CDR3 has 15 residues. CDR1 and CDR2 from the germline V gene are MGHRA and YSYEKL.

V gene TRBV9 combines with J gene TRBJ1-3, with TRBD1 matching over 8 bases. The V and J ends lost 0 bases and 9 bases, in that order; junction bases with no gene match: 2. CDR3 length: 13 residues. Germline assignment: CDR1 SGDLS and CDR2 YYNGEE. This CDR3 is CASSVGQGSTIYF. CDR3 sequence (DNA): TGTGCCAGCAGCGTAGGACAGGGGAGCACCATATATTTT.

The chain combines TRBV11-2 with TRBJ2-1; 7 bases are shared with TRBD2. The germline CDR1 and CDR2 sequences are SGHAT and FQNNGV. This CDR3 has 15 residues. V dropped 1 base and J dropped 2; count of bases not matched to a gene: 2. The CDR3 DNA is TGTGCCAGCAGCTTAGGGGGGGGAACCTACAATGAGCAGTTCTTC. Its protein is CASSLGGGTYNEQFF.

This clonotype was seen only a few times. J is TRBJ1-1 and V is TRBV12-3 or TRBV12-4; D not certain. CDR3 length: 11 amino acids. Trimming shortened V by 2 bases and J by 8 bases, and 6 bases separated the two germline ends. CDR3 region: CASSLIGEAFF. In nucleotides, the CDR3 is TGTGCCAGCAGTTTAATTGGGGAAGCTTTCTTT.

V gene TRBV19 combines with J gene TRBJ1-2, with 8 bases matching TRBD1. CDR1 is LNHDA, CDR2 SQIVND, per germline (reference sequence). CDR3 length: 16 residues. Trimming at V came to 5 bases and at J to 4 bases, leaving 12 bases not matched to a gene. The CDR3 DNA reads as TGTGCCAGTAGTTTTCTTCCAGGGGGCCGCTTCTATGGCTACACCTTC. Protein sequence: CASSFLPGGRFYGYTF.

The chain employs TRBV5-1 and TRBJ1-2; possible D gene TRBD1, 6 bases. Germline loops: CDR1 SGHRS, CDR2 YFSETQ. V was cut by 2 bases and J by 8 bases, with 28 bases left in between. CDR3 length: 18 residues. CDR3 protein: CASSLWASDSRFTGGYTF. CDR3 in DNA: TGCGCCAGCAGCTTATGGGCCTCGGACAGCCGTTTCACCGGGGGCTACACCTTC.

This clonotype is labeled as medium-sized. The gene calls are TRBV7-9 and TRBJ1-5; D is unclear. Germline-derived CDR1 and CDR2 are SEHNR and FQNEAQ (reference sequence). The CDR3 is 14 residues long. The ends were cut back, 5 bases at V and 1 base at J, with 9 bases in the middle. The CDR3: CASSPVTSNQPQHF. The CDR3 DNA reads as TGTGCCAGCAGCCCGGTAACCAGCAATCAGCCCCAGCATTTT.

The V call is TRBV5-1, the J call TRBJ1-1; D possibly corresponds to TRBD1 (6 bases). The V gene's germline CDR1 is SGHRS and CDR2 YFSETQ. V lost 3 bases and J 2 bases, leaving 8 bases between the germline ends. This CDR3 has 13 amino acids. CDR3 DNA: TGCGCCAGCAGCTCACAGGGAAACACTGAAGCTTTCTTT. Residues: CASSSQGNTEAFF.

This clonotype was picked up a small number of times. The genes are TRBV7-3 and TRBJ1-2; possible D gene TRBD1, 6 bases. From germline, CDR1 is SGHTA and CDR2 FQGTGA. The CDR3 is 14 residues long. Trimming took 4 bases from V and 5 from J, leaving 14 bases between them. The CDR3 loop reads CASSSKGVLYGYTF. The CDR3 region has the DNA TGTGCCAGCAGCTCGAAGGGGGTTCTATATGGCTACACCTTC.

The rearrangement joins TRBV24-1 to TRBJ1-2; tentatively, D is TRBD1 (6 bases). Trimming stripped 3 bases from V and 0 bases from J, with 13 bases between. The CDR3 is 16 amino acids. CDR1 and CDR2 (germline): KGHDR, SFDVKD. CDR3 loop: CATSDATGSPNYGYTF. In DNA form, the CDR3 reads TGTGCCACCAGTGATGCTACAGGGAGCCCTAACTATGGCTACACCTTC.

V is TRBV21-1 and J is TRBJ2-4; TRBD1, the table's D call, lacks a check against the DNA. TRBV21-1 corresponds to a pseudogene. CDR3 size: 17 residues. For the CDR3, the DNA is TGTGCCAGCAGCAACCAAGGGGGGGATCGGGCCAAAAACATTCAGTACTTC. Its translation is CASSNQGGDRAKNIQYF.

There are a few counts of this clonotype. The CDR3 reads CSAARQGNSPLHF. In DNA form, the CDR3 reads TGCAGTGCCGCGAGACAGGGGAACTCACCCCTCCACTTT. The chain joins TRBV20-1 to TRBJ1-6; TRBD1 matches 8 bases. This CDR3 contains 13 residues. J lost 10 bases, V lost 6 bases, and 8 bases had no gene match. CDR1 is DFQATT and CDR2 is SNEGSKA in the germline V gene (reference sequence).

J is TRBJ2-3 and V is TRBV11-2, with D tentatively TRBD2 (5 bases). Germline V gene lookup returns CDR1 SGHAT and CDR2 FQNNGV. V lost 2 bases and J 1 base, leaving 13 bases between the germline ends. The CDR3 extends over 16 amino acids. The CDR3 region has the DNA TGTGCCAGCAGCTTACGGTCGGGGATCCGCACAGATACGCAGTATTTT. Translation gives CASSLRSGIRTDTQYF.

The rearrangement links TRBV18 to TRBJ1-3, with TRBD1 matching over 7 bases. The CDR3 totals 16 residues. The trim removed 3 bases at V and 0 bases at J, leaving 5 bases unmatched. CDR1 is KGHSH, CDR2 LQKENI, per germline. Here the CDR3 reads CASSPTGQSSGNTIYF. CDR3 DNA: TGTGCCAGCTCACCCACGGGACAGTCCTCTGGAAACACCATATATTTT.

This clonotype was counted between two and nine times. CDR3 sequence (DNA): TGTGCCAGCAGCTGGAACCGGCCGAACACTGAAGCTTTCTTT. Residues: CASSWNRPNTEAFF. V usage is TRBV7-9 and J usage is TRBJ1-1, with D hard to call. The V gene's germline CDR1 is SEHNR and CDR2 FQNEAQ (reference sequence). The V end was cut by 4 bases, the J end by 1 base, with 10 bases between. CDR3 size: 14 residues.

In its sample, this clonotype was seen many times. The chain uses TRBV2 and TRBJ1-6; no reliable D call. Germline V gene lookup returns CDR1 SNHLY and CDR2 FYNNEI. The CDR3 has 13 amino acids. Trimming removed 8 bases at V and 7 bases at J, with 12 bases between. The CDR3 nucleotides are TGTGCCAGCTGGGCAAGTTTCAATTCACCCCTCCACTTT. This gives the protein CASWASFNSPLHF.

Points on this clonotype: An end of the junction does not agree with germline; a read error may underlie this. The chain combines TRBV9 with TRBJ2-1; 9 bases line up with TRBD2. From germline, CDR1 is SGDLS and CDR2 YYNGEE. CDR3 size: 15 residues. The CDR3 region has the DNA TGTGCCAGCAGCGGAAAGCGGGGGGCGTACATTGAGCAGTTCTTC. It encodes CASSGKRGAYIEQFF.

The chain employs TRBV9 and TRBJ1-3, with a tentative D call TRBD1 (6 bases). V was cut by 2 bases and J by 12 bases, with 12 bases left in between. Germline V gene sequence: CDR1 SGDLS, CDR2 YYNGEE. The CDR3 spans 12 residues. The CDR3 reads CASSVEQGSIYF. The CDR3 region has the DNA TGTGCCAGCAGCGTGGAACAGGGAAGCATATATTTT.

This clonotype was counted ten times or more. The chain employs TRBV5-1 and TRBJ1-1; D is unclear. V was clipped by 0 bases and J by 2 bases, with 14 bases between them. The CDR3 spans 16 residues. Germline CDR1 is SGHRS and CDR2 is YFSETQ. This chain's CDR3 is CASSLAMSSANTEAFF. The CDR3 DNA reads TGCGCCAGCAGCTTGGCCATGAGTTCAGCAAACACTGAAGCTTTCTTT.

A few counts support this clonotype. The gene calls are TRBV6-5 and TRBJ2-7; 11 bases align to TRBD1. Losses at the gene ends were 4 bases for V and 2 bases for J; bases not matched to a gene: 4. Germline lookup yields CDR1 MNHEY and CDR2 SVGAGI. This CDR3 is 15 amino acids long. The CDR3 sequence: CASSSPGQGAYEQYF. CDR3 nucleotides: TGTGCCAGCAGTTCGCCGGGACAGGGGGCCTACGAGCAGTACTTC.